This T cell receptor beta chain was captured by sequencing in a study of CD8+CD57+ T cells in acquired aplastic anemia. For CDR3 and TCR beta VDJ profiling, genomic DNA was the template used. MiXCR, run by TCRdb on the reads, gives a single entry per CDR3 protein. The sample lists about 210,000 distinct CDR3 sequences, roughly 33% occurring once. This CDR3 comprises 21 residues. Points from the study as a whole: Patient and control CD8+ Simpson's diversity was not significantly different.

Worth noting for this clonotype: Its antigen is unknown.

The chain joins TRBV12-1 to TRBJ2-1; the tabulated D call, TRBD2, remains unverified against the DNA. TRBV12-1 constitutes a pseudogene. The sequenced material came from sorted CD4+, CD8+, or CD8+CD57+ T cells (not recorded which) from PBMCs. The sequence was collected from a human donor in good health, serving as a control. CDR3 loop: CASSFDGTSGRASSSYNEQFF. CDR3 nucleotides: TGTGCCAGCAGCTTTGACGGGACTAGCGGGAGGGCCTCTAGCTCCTACAATGAGCAGTTCTTC.